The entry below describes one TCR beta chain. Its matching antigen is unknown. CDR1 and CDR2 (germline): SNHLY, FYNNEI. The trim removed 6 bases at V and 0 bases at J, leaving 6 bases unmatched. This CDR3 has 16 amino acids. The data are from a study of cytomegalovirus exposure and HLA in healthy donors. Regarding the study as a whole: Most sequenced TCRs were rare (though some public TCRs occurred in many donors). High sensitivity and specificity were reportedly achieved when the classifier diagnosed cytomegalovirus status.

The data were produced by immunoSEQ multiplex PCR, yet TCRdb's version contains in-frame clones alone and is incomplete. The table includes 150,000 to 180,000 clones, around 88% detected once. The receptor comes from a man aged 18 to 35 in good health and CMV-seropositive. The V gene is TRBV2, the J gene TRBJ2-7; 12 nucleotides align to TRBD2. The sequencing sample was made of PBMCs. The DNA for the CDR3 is TGTGCCAGCAGGGGGACTAGCGGGTCCAGCTCCTACGAGCAGTACTTC. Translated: CASRGTSGSSSYEQYF.